These 25 T cell receptor beta chains share one sample of origin, sequenced in a study of cytomegalovirus exposure and HLA in healthy donors. The study ran its PCR with 60 Vbeta and 13 Jbeta primers. Sequencing was performed with immunoSEQ multiplex PCR; in TCRdb, only in-frame clones are kept and a portion is missing. The sample consists of 110,000 to 150,000 clones, 65% to 80% of them appearing once. Sequenced material: PBMCs. All receptors derive from a male donor in good health and CMV-seropositive.

The genes are TRBV7-6 and TRBJ2-2; 9 bases align to TRBD2. V shed 5 bases and J 1 base; nucleotides not matched to a gene: 11. The length of the CDR3 is 18 residues. Germline CDR1 is SGHVS and CDR2 is FNYEAQ. The CDR3 protein is CASSPQFWREGNTGELFF. CDR3 DNA sequence: TGTGCCAGCAGCCCACAATTCTGGCGGGAGGGGAACACCGGGGAGCTGTTTTTT. The entire variable domain, with the rest obtained from reference TRBV7-6 and TRBJ2-2, is as follows: GAGVSQSPRYKVTKRGQDVALRCDPISGHVSLYWYRQALGQGPEFLTYFNYEAQQDKSGLPNDRFSAERPEGSISTLTIQRTEQRDSAMYRCASSPQFWREGNTGELFFGEGSRLTVL.

The V call is TRBV4-1, the J call TRBJ2-4; TRBD2 might be the D (5 bases). Germline V CDR1 and CDR2: MGHRA, YSYEKL. The CDR3 sequence is 16 residues long. Deletions cut 3 bases from V and 0 bases from J, with 12 bases between. CDR3 region: CASSHLVAQAKNIQYF. The CDR3 DNA is TGCGCCAGCAGCCACCTTGTAGCGCAAGCCAAAAACATTCAGTACTTC.

The chain couples TRBV25-1 to TRBJ1-1; D not resolved. V lost 1 base, J lost 6 bases, and 12 bases lay in between. Germline values: CDR1 MGHDK, CDR2 SYGVNS. This CDR3 region has 14 residues. The CDR3 sequence is CASSESAGMAEAFF. The CDR3 nucleotides are TGTGCCAGCAGTGAATCGGCGGGCATGGCTGAAGCTTTCTTT. Filled out from reference TRBV25-1 and TRBJ1-1, the complete variable domain reads EADIYQTPRYLVIGTGKKITLECSQTMGHDKMYWYQQDPGMELHLIHYSYGVNSTEKGDLSSESTVSRIRTEHFPLTLESARPSHTSQYLCASSESAGMAEAFFGQGTRLTVV.

This clone has a handful of counts. The CDR3 here is CAFRGGSGAAYEQYF. CDR3 nucleotides: TGTGCCTTCCGAGGAGGGAGCGGGGCCGCCTACGAGCAGTACTTC. The rearrangement joins TRBV30 to TRBJ2-7; TRBD2 matches at 7 bases. The length of the CDR3 is 15 residues. The germline CDR1 and CDR2 sequences are GTSNPN and SVGIG (reference sequence). V gave up 7 bases and J gave up 2 bases; unmatched junction bases: 14.

The rearrangement uses TRBV7-9 and TRBJ1-1; the D gene is possibly TRBD1 (6 bases). The CDR3 extends over 16 amino acids. Looked up from germline, CDR1 is SEHNR and CDR2 is FQNEAQ (reference sequence). Trimming left V 1 base short and J 4 bases short, with 16 bases between. CDR3 sequence: CASSLGPEGEGTEAFF. Here the CDR3 DNA reads TGTGCCAGCAGCTTAGGCCCTGAGGGGGAGGGCACTGAAGCTTTCTTT. Supplemented by reference TRBV7-9 and TRBJ1-1, the full variable domain reads DTGVSQNPRHKITKRGQNVTFRCDPISEHNRLYWYRQTLGQGPEFLTYFQNEAQLEKSRLLSDRFSAERPKGSFSTLEIQRTEQGDSAMYLCASSLGPEGEGTEAFFGQGTRLTVV.

This chain uses TRBV9 with TRBJ1-2, with D possibly being TRBD1 (6 bases). Germline lookup yields CDR1 SGDLS and CDR2 YYNGEE. Trimming stripped 4 bases from V and 6 bases from J, with 19 bases between. The CDR3 is made up of 15 amino acids. The CDR3 loop reads CASSPNRQALDGYTF. As DNA, the CDR3 is TGTGCCAGCAGCCCCAACCGACAGGCCCTCGATGGCTACACCTTC.

The genes are TRBV7-9 and TRBJ2-1; no firm D call. This CDR3 is built from 14 residues. Trimming stripped 1 base from V and 7 bases from J, with 11 bases between. The germline gives CDR1 SEHNR, CDR2 FQNEAQ (reference sequence). The CDR3: CASSLGLGWNEQFF. The DNA of the CDR3 is TGTGCCAGCAGCTTAGGCCTAGGATGGAATGAGCAGTTCTTC. The entire variable domain, with the rest obtained from reference TRBV7-9 and TRBJ2-1, is as follows: DTGVSQNPRHKITKRGQNVTFRCDPISEHNRLYWYRQTLGQGPEFLTYFQNEAQLEKSRLLSDRFSAERPKGSFSTLEIQRTEQGDSAMYLCASSLGLGWNEQFFGPGTRLTVL.

V gene TRBV28 combines with J gene TRBJ2-1; D unclear. V was cut by 6 bases and J by 3 bases, with 6 bases left in between. The CDR3 spans 12 residues. Per germline, CDR1 MDHEN and CDR2 SYDVKM. The CDR3, as DNA: TGTGCCAGCAGCCGCAGCTACAATGAGCAGTTCTTC. It is translated as CASSRSYNEQFF.

The rearrangement links TRBV9 to TRBJ1-5; D gene uncertain. The ends were cut back, 4 bases at V and 3 bases at J, with 11 bases in the middle. This CDR3 has 14 residues. Germline-derived CDR1 and CDR2 are SGDLS and YYNGEE. CDR3: CASSRSSLNQPQHF. For the CDR3, the DNA is TGTGCCAGCAGCCGTAGCAGCCTCAATCAGCCCCAGCATTTT.

This chain connects TRBV7-2 to TRBJ1-1; D remains ambiguous. V dropped 1 base and J dropped 4 bases, with 10 bases sitting between them. The CDR3 runs 14 residues. Germline CDR1 and CDR2: SGHTA and FQGNSA. This CDR3 is CASSLGTPITEAFF. CDR3 coding DNA: TGTGCCAGCAGCTTAGGAACTCCGATCACTGAAGCTTTCTTT.

The rearrangement links TRBV28 to TRBJ2-7, with a possible D match to TRBD2 (5 bases). CDR1 and CDR2 (germline): MDHEN, SYDVKM. CDR3 length equals 14 residues. Trimming removed 6 bases at V and 6 bases at J, with 18 bases between. The CDR3, as DNA: TGTGCCAGCAGCAGCCGGGGTGAAGCCTCCGAGCAGTACTTC. It codes for CASSSRGEASEQYF.

This sequence joins TRBV7-8 and TRBJ2-2; TRBD1 might be the D (6 bases). The V end lost 7 bases, the J end lost 7 bases, and 13 bases lay between the germline ends. The germline V gene encodes CDR1 SGHVS and CDR2 FQNEAQ. The CDR3 has 13 residues. In DNA, the CDR3 is TGTGCCAGCACCCTAACAGGGTTCGGGGAGCTGTTTTTT. Translation: CASTLTGFGELFF.

The J gene is TRBJ2-1, the V gene TRBV9; D might be TRBD2 (6 bases). CDR3 length equals 17 residues. Trimming cost V 0 bases and J 7 bases, with 20 bases left between them. Looked up from germline, CDR1 is SGDLS and CDR2 is YYNGEE. This CDR3 is CASSVEGTSRTDNEQFF. The DNA of the CDR3 is TGTGCCAGCAGCGTAGAGGGGACTTCGCGCACTGATAATGAGCAGTTCTTC.

The rearrangement uses TRBV9 and TRBJ2-1; D is perhaps TRBD2 (7 bases). This CDR3 spans 16 amino acids. Trimming took off 3 bases at V and 0 bases at J, with 13 bases between the two ends. Germline CDR1 reads SGDLS; CDR2 reads YYNGEE. CDR3 sequence: CASSAGGGSSYNEQFF. CDR3 in DNA: TGTGCCAGCAGCGCCGGGGGCGGGAGCTCCTACAATGAGCAGTTCTTC.

This clone turned up a few times. The chain recombines TRBV19 with TRBJ1-5; 7 bases agree with TRBD1. Germline CDR1 LNHDA, CDR2 SQIVND (reference sequence). CDR3 length: 13 amino acids. The junction had 2 bases not matched to a gene; V was cut back by 5 bases and J by 4 bases. The CDR3 nucleotides are TGTGCCAGTAGTGACAGGGAGAATCAGCCCCAGCATTTT. Translated, it gives CASSDRENQPQHF.

V and J are TRBV10-2 and TRBJ2-3, with 8 bases aligning to TRBD2. The CDR3 consists of 15 residues. Germline V gene sequence: CDR1 WSHSY, CDR2 SAAADI. The V segment lost 6 bases and the J segment 3 bases; nucleotides outside the gene matches: 8. The CDR3 region is CASSLERESTDTQYF. The CDR3 DNA follows: TGCGCCAGCAGCCTTGAGCGGGAGAGTACAGATACGCAGTATTTT.

The V call is TRBV19, the J call TRBJ2-1; TRBD2 matches 8 bases. CDR3 length: 16 amino acids. Trimming removed 3 bases from V and 0 bases from J; junction bases left unmatched: 4. Germline loops: CDR1 LNHDA, CDR2 SQIVND (reference sequence). CDR3 amino acids: CASSMAGTSSYNEQFF. Written as DNA, the CDR3 is TGTGCCAGTAGTATGGCTGGGACTAGCTCCTACAATGAGCAGTTCTTC. Full variable domain (outside the CDR3, taken from reference TRBV19 and TRBJ2-1): DGGITQSPKYLFRKEGQNVTLSCEQNLNHDAMYWYRQDPGQGLRLIYYSQIVNDFQKGDIAEGYSVSREKKESFPLTVTSAQKNPTAFYLCASSMAGTSSYNEQFFGPGTRLTVL.

This clone was seen a few times. The chain recombines TRBV18 with TRBJ2-1; 8 bases align to TRBD1. The CDR3 consists of 16 residues. The V gene's germline CDR1 is KGHSH and CDR2 LQKENI. Trimming cost V 3 bases and J 12 bases; bases outside gene matches: 16. This CDR3 reads CASSPLLTGDPRGQFF. CDR3 coding DNA: TGTGCCAGCTCACCTCTCTTGACAGGGGATCCTAGGGGGCAGTTCTTC.

The chain joins TRBV5-1 to TRBJ1-6; TRBD1 aligns across 8 bases. Germline V gene data show CDR1 as SGHRS and CDR2 as YFSETQ. The CDR3 has 15 residues. V shed 4 bases, J shed 4 bases, and the junction held 4 bases outside the gene matches. The CDR3 loop is CASSGQGQYNSPLHF. The CDR3 DNA is TGCGCCAGCAGCGGACAGGGACAGTATAATTCACCCCTCCACTTT.

The gene calls are TRBV2 and TRBJ2-6; D not certain. V lost 7 bases and J 0 bases, leaving 10 bases between the germline ends. In germline, CDR1 is SNHLY, CDR2 FYNNEI. CDR3 length equals 15 residues. The CDR3 loop reads CASIEELSGANVLTF. The CDR3 DNA sequence: TGTGCCAGCATCGAGGAACTCTCTGGGGCCAACGTCCTGACTTTC.

The V gene is TRBV4-1, the J gene TRBJ2-3, with 15 bases identical to TRBD2. The germline CDR1 and CDR2 sequences are MGHRA and YSYEKL. This CDR3 contains 17 residues. J lost 4 bases, V lost 0 bases, and 2 bases had no gene match. The CDR3 nucleotides are TGCGCCAGCAGCCAAGAGGGGACTAGCGGGGGGCCAGATACGCAGTATTTT. It encodes CASSQEGTSGGPDTQYF.

In this sample, this clone turned up a few times. The sample has other DNA sequences that encode this CDR3 too. The rearrangement uses TRBV5-1 and TRBJ1-1, with 7 bases identical to TRBD1. V gave up 4 bases and J gave up 8 bases; unmatched junction bases: 8. Looked up from germline, CDR1 is SGHRS and CDR2 is YFSETQ. The CDR3 runs 13 residues. CDR3 sequence: CASSLDRVTEAFF. CDR3 nucleotides: TGCGCCAGCAGCCTCGACAGGGTAACAGAAGCTTTCTTT.

The rearrangement uses TRBV5-1 and TRBJ2-7, with D maybe TRBD2 (5 bases). Germline lookup yields CDR1 SGHRS and CDR2 YFSETQ. Trimming shortened V by 0 bases and J by 2 bases, and 9 bases separated the two germline ends. CDR3 size: 14 residues. The DNA for the CDR3 is TGCGCCAGCAGCTTGGGGTCCGGGACCTACGAGCAGTACTTC. Its protein product is CASSLGSGTYEQYF.

The V and J genes are TRBV5-4 and TRBJ2-3, with TRBD2 matching 7 bases. Losses at the gene ends were 3 bases for V and 6 bases for J; bases not matched to a gene: 7. The CDR3 extends over 14 amino acids. Germline values: CDR1 SGHNT, CDR2 YYREEE (reference sequence). The CDR3 here is CASSSLAGLDTQYF. For the CDR3, the DNA is TGTGCCAGCAGCTCCTTAGCGGGTCTCGATACGCAGTATTTT.

The chain links TRBV6-5 to TRBJ2-5; unclear D gene. The end of the DNA fits TRBJ2-7 better, so the J call may be wrong. Looked up from germline, CDR1 is MNHEY and CDR2 is SVGAGI. CDR3 length equals 11 residues. CDR3 sequence reads: CASSSPYEQYF. CDR3 DNA: TGTGCCAGCAGTTCACCCTACGAGCAGTACTTC.